Listed below are T cell receptor beta chains from one sample, sequenced in a study of PD-L1 blockade in urothelial cancer. The repertoire was sequenced with immunoSEQ multiplex PCR; TCRdb's copy has only in-frame clones and lacks some. The sample has tens of thousands of clones; around 84% are singletons. The starting material was PBMCs, obtained around atezolizumab (anti-PD-L1) treatment. The receptor source for this set is a man between 70 and 80 years old with urothelial cancer. CDR3s include the opening cysteine and the closing phenylalanine or tryptophan. Each record gives: D gene, V gene, clone size, J gene, CDR3 DNA, CDR3 protein. D genes are given only for firm matches. Not all rows give a size; the values are once, few, many and, for expanded clones, a class.

>-|TRBV9|-|TRBJ2-1
TGTGCCAGCAGCGTAGGTCAGGGAAATGAGCAGTTCTTC
CASSVGQGNEQFF
>-|TRBV5-1|-|TRBJ2-5
TGCGCCAGCAGCTTGGGGCTTAGAGGCGGGACTGAAGAGACCCAGTACTTC
CASSLGLRGGTEETQYF
>TRBD1|TRBV15|-|TRBJ2-1
TGTGCCACCAGCCGGACAGGGGAAGGATGGAATGAGCAGTTCTTC
CATSRTGEGWNEQFF
>-|TRBV2|-|TRBJ2-7
TGTGCCAGCACCGATAGGCCCCGACAGGCCTGGACCTACGAGCAGTACTTC
CASTDRPRQAWTYEQYF
>-|TRBV5-1|-|TRBJ2-3
TGCGCCAGCAGCGGCTCCACAGATACGCAGTATTTT
CASSGSTDTQYF
>TRBD1|TRBV19|-|TRBJ2-7
TGTGCCAGTAGTTCCGGACAGGGGTTTATAGACGAGCAGTACTTC
CASSSGQGFIDEQYF
>-|TRBV7-8|-|TRBJ1-1
TGTGCCAGCAGCGTAAGGACAGAGCGAACACGTGAAGCTTTCTTT
CASSVRTERTREAFF
>TRBD1|TRBV7-9|few|TRBJ2-2
TGTGCCAGCAGCCTGGGACAGGGGGACACCGGGGAGCTGTTTTTT
CASSLGQGDTGELFF
>TRBD2|TRBV29-1|-|TRBJ2-1
TGCAGCGCAAAACTAGCGGGCAGATACAATGAGCAGTTCTTC
CSAKLAGRYNEQFF
>TRBD2|TRBV4-1|-|TRBJ2-1
TGCGCCAGCAAGCGGGCTAGCGGGAGCCGCAATGAGCAGTTCTTC
CASKRASGSRNEQFF
>-|TRBV30|-|TRBJ1-4
TGTGCCTGGAGAAAGGACATTTCAGCGAAACTGTTTTTT
CAWRKDISAKLFF
>-|TRBV7-2|-|TRBJ2-3
TGTGCCAGCACTCTAGGACTTGCAGATACGCAGTATTTT
CASTLGLADTQYF
>TRBD1|TRBV2|-|TRBJ2-1
TGTGCCAGCAGGACAACCCCCGGACAGGGTTCTAACTACAATGAGCAGTTCTTC
CASRTTPGQGSNYNEQFF
>TRBD1|TRBV7-9|-|TRBJ2-1
TGTGCCAGCAGCACCACGGACAGGCCGTTCTTC
CASSTTDRPFF
>-|TRBV11-2|-|TRBJ2-5
TGTGCCAGCAGCTTAGAACTCAGGGTAACCCAAGAGACCCAGTACTTC
CASSLELRVTQETQYF
>-|TRBV21-1|once|TRBJ2-2
TGTGCCAGCAGCAAAGATAAGGGCAGGGAGGTCACCGGGGAGCTGTTTTTT
CASSKDKGREVTGELFF
>-|TRBV18|-|TRBJ1-4
TGTGCCAGCTCATTCAGGAGGGGAGGAGATGAAAAACTGTTTTTT
CASSFRRGGDEKLFF
>-|TRBV6-5|-|TRBJ1-3
TGTGCCAGCAGCTCAGGGGTAGGAAACACCATATATTTT
CASSSGVGNTIYF
>TRBD2|TRBV2|few|TRBJ2-7
TGTGCCAGCGGGAGCGGGAGCCTCTCCTACGAGCAGTACTTC
CASGSGSLSYEQYF
>TRBD1|TRBV19|-|TRBJ2-3
TGTGCCAGTAGTCCAGTCCGGGGGACAGGGTCCCCCCCAGATACGCAGTATTTT
CASSPVRGTGSPPDTQYF
>-|TRBV7-9|-|TRBJ2-6
TGTGCCAGCAGCTTAGCGAGGGACTGCCGAGGGGCCAACGTCCTGACTTTC
CASSLARDCRGANVLTF
>-|TRBV19|-|TRBJ2-7
TGTGCCAGTAGTCCAGCGGCGCTCTCGCCCGAGCAGTACTTC
CASSPAALSPEQYF
>TRBD2|TRBV4-1|-|TRBJ2-7
TGCGCCAGCAGCCAACAAGCGGGAGGGCCCCACGAGCAGTACTTC
CASSQQAGGPHEQYF
>-|TRBV5-1|-|TRBJ2-7
TGCGCCAGCAGCTTCGGGCAGGGCGGTTCCACCTACGAGCAGTACTTC
CASSFGQGGSTYEQYF
>TRBD1|TRBV5-4|-|TRBJ1-1
TGTGCCAGCAGCTTACCGGGACAGGGGTATGAAGCTTTCTTT
CASSLPGQGYEAFF
>-|TRBV9|-|TRBJ1-1
TGTGCCAGCAGCGGAGGGGGGGCAGCCAACACTGAAGCTTTCTTT
CASSGGGAANTEAFF
>-|TRBV19|-|TRBJ2-5
TGTGCCAGTAGTATCCGGGAAGACCAAGAGACCCAGTACTTC
CASSIREDQETQYF
>TRBD1|TRBV7-2|-|TRBJ2-3
TGTGCCAGCAGCTTAGGCAGGGGGTCGACAGATACGCAGTATTTT
CASSLGRGSTDTQYF
>-|TRBV29-1|-|TRBJ2-7
TGCAGCGTTGCAGAAACCAGCTCCTACGAGCAGTACTTC
CSVAETSSYEQYF
>-|TRBV11-2|-|TRBJ2-3
TGTGCCAGCACCTCCTCGACAGATACGCAGTATTTT
CASTSSTDTQYF
>-|TRBV30|once|TRBJ1-5
TGTGCCTGGAGTGCCCCAGGGGCCGGCAATCAGCCCCAGCATTTT
CAWSAPGAGNQPQHF
>TRBD2|TRBV6-4|once|TRBJ2-3
TGTGCCAGCAGTGTATCGCGGGAGAAATTTGATACGCAGTATTTT
CASSVSREKFDTQYF
>TRBD2|TRBV9|-|TRBJ2-1
TGTGCCAGCAGCGCACTAGCGGGAGAGGACGCTGAGCAGTTCTTC
CASSALAGEDAEQFF
>-|TRBV5-1|-|TRBJ2-5
TGCGCCAGCAGCTTGGAGGCCTCGGGGACCCAGTACTTC
CASSLEASGTQYF
>-|TRBV2|-|TRBJ2-2
TGTGCCAGCCAACGGGAGCCCGACACCGGGGAGCTGTTTTTT
CASQREPDTGELFF
>-|TRBV29-1|-|TRBJ2-3
TGCAGCGCTGTGGCTAGCGCTAATACGCAGTATTTT
CSAVASANTQYF
>TRBD2|TRBV27|-|TRBJ2-1
TGTGCCAGCAGTTTATCAGGTCTAGCGGGAGTATATAATGAGCAGTTCTTC
CASSLSGLAGVYNEQFF
>TRBD2|TRBV5-5|-|TRBJ2-3
TGTGCCAGCAGCTCGGGCGGCGGGAGCGCAGATACGCAGTATTTT
CASSSGGGSADTQYF
>TRBD2|TRBV29-1|once|TRBJ2-1
TGCAGCGGGGGACTAGCGGGAGGGCGTCGCAATGAGCAGTTCTTC
CSGGLAGGRRNEQFF
>TRBD1|TRBV12-5|-|TRBJ1-5
TGTGCTAGTGCCCCGACAGGGGATAGCAATCAGCCCCAGCATTTT
CASAPTGDSNQPQHF
>-|TRBV7-3|-|TRBJ2-2
TGTGCCAGCAGCTTAAACGGACAGTCGAACACCGGGGAGCTGTTTTTT
CASSLNGQSNTGELFF
>-|TRBV7-2|-|TRBJ2-1
TGTGCCAGCAGCTTAGGACTAGTTTCGAGTCGTGAGGTCTTC
CASSLGLVSSREVF
>TRBD2|TRBV5-1|-|TRBJ2-1
TGCGCCAGCAGCTTAGGGACTAGCGCGAATGAGCAGTTCTTC
CASSLGTSANEQFF